These T cell receptor beta chains were read from a single sample in a study of tumor-infiltrating lymphocytes in glioblastoma multiforme. TCRdb analysed the multiplex PCR reads with MiXCR anew, one entry per CDR3 protein. The data contain fewer than 15,000 distinct CDR3 sequences, 65% to 80% of them singletons. Sequencing was performed on brain tumor tissue. These TCRs come from a male donor with glioblastoma. Each CDR3 is given with its conserved first and last residue. D genes are given only for firm matches. For some rows the clone size is stated as once, few or many, or as a class when expanded; others skip it.

TRBJ2-7 | . | TRBV28 | . | CASSLHPSHEQYF | TGTGCCAGCAGTTTACACCCCAGCCACGAGCAGTACTTC
TRBJ2-7 | once | TRBV11-2 | . | CASSLDKGGRYDQYF | TGTGCCAGCAGCTTAGATAAGGGGGGGAGATATGATCAGTACTTC
TRBJ2-2 | . | TRBV4-2 | . | CASSQVTGNTGELFF | TGTGCCAGCAGCCAAGTGACAGGGAACACCGGGGAGCTGTTTTTT
TRBJ2-7 | . | TRBV20-1 | TRBD1 | CSAREGRGLEQYF | TGCAGTGCTAGAGAGGGAAGGGGGCTCGAGCAGTACTTC
TRBJ1-5 | few | TRBV6-5 | . | CASSYSARGANQPQHF | TGTGCCAGCAGTTACTCCGCCAGGGGCGCGAATCAGCCCCAGCATTTT
TRBJ2-7 | . | TRBV11-1 | . | CASSLGQSALYEQYF | TGTGCCAGCAGCTTAGGACAGTCCGCCTTGTACGAGCAGTACTTC
TRBJ2-2 | . | TRBV28 | TRBD2 | CARSSGAGETGALFF | TGTGCCAGGAGTTCTGGAGCGGGAGAGACCGGGGCGCTGTTTTTT
TRBJ2-7 | . | TRBV11-1 | . | CACSLESYEQYF | TGTGCCTGCAGCTTGGAGTCCTACGAGCAGTACTTT
TRBJ1-5 | . | TRBV11-2 | . | CASSMGGGTQPQHF | TGTGCCAGCAGTATGGGGGGAGGGACCCAGCCCCAGCATTTT
TRBJ2-3 | . | TRBV10-3 | . | CAISEPPTDTQYF | TGTGCCATCAGTGAGCCCCCCACAGATACGCAGTATTTT
TRBJ2-7 | . | TRBV20-1 | TRBD2 | CSARVNSGRRIYEQYF | TGCAGTGCTAGAGTAAATAGCGGGAGACGTATTTACGAGCAGTACTTC
TRBJ1-2 | . | TRBV28 | TRBD1 | CPSSSGQVYGYTF | TGTCCCAGCAGCTCGGGACAGGTCTATGGCTACACCTTC
TRBJ2-5 | many | TRBV24-1 | TRBD1 | CATSDPTGGIDQETQYF | TGTGCCACCAGTGACCCAACAGGGGGAATAGACCAAGAGACCCAGTACTTC
TRBJ2-5 | . | TRBV12-3/TRBV12-4 | . | CASSLRDFGETQYF | TGTGCCAGCAGTTTGAGGGATTTTGGAGAGACCCAGTACTTC
TRBJ1-2 | . | TRBV6-6 | . | CASSKTEPLNYGYTF | TGTGCCAGCAGTAAAACAGAGCCTCTCAACTATGGCTACACCTTC
TRBJ2-6 | . | TRBV6-5 | . | CASSCSQAGANVLTF | TGTGCCAGCAGTTGCTCGCAGGCTGGGGCCAACGTCCTGACTTTC